The clone carrying this TCR beta chain was picked up a small number of times. Antigen specificity is unknown. The entry originates in a study of post-analysis software for immune sequencing data. In the study overall: Several disease courses (relapsing-remitting, secondary progressive and progressive-relapsing) of multiple sclerosis were included. Study results and limitations: Multiple sclerosis patients had significantly lower normalized Chao1 diversity than controls.

Unique-molecular-identifier-tagged TCR beta cDNA libraries were used. One entry per CDR3 protein results from TCRdb running MiXCR on the PCR reads. The repertoire holds more than 500,000 distinct CDR3 sequences, around a third seen once, with 6% in the top ten. The clonotype comes from a girl younger than 18 with multiple sclerosis. Sample: blood.

CDR3: CSAPRTGVETQYF. The CDR3 nucleotides read TGCAGTGCGCCCCGGACAGGGGTGGAGACCCAGTACTTC. The J gene is TRBJ2-5, the V gene TRBV20-1; 9 bases align to TRBD1. CDR1 DFQATT and CDR2 SNEGSKA come from the germline V gene (reference sequence). The CDR3 consists of 13 residues. Trimming took 6 bases from V and 5 from J; bases not matched to a gene: 7.